This TCR beta chain was sequenced during a study of vaccination effects on CD4 cells after COVID-19. Overall study context: Sampling occurred a median 72 days post second dose, range 14 to 241.

This clone turned up a few times. Its antigen is still unknown. Before any sequencing was done, the ViraFEST assay used viral peptide pools to expand antigen-specific CD4+ T cells. Having been cultured for roughly 11 days, the cells underwent CD4+ T cell isolation. Each participant was given two doses of one vaccine (BNT162b2 or mRNA-1273). CDR1 and CDR2 from the germline V gene are MNHEY and SVGAGI. Trimming pared 4 bases from V and 0 bases from J, leaving 13 bases between. The CDR3 runs to 15 residues. Clones were read by immunoSEQ multiplex PCR, and TCRdb kept only the in-frame ones, dropping some. The sample consists of fewer than 25,000 clones, about three quarters of them appearing once.

This clonotype originated in a human donor who received a COVID-19 vaccine. The sequenced sample was CD4+ T cells from PBMCs cultured with HCoV-NL63 spike peptides, obtained after COVID-19 vaccination. This chain links TRBV6-5 with TRBJ2-7, with D possibly TRBD1 on 6 matching bases. The CDR3 nucleotides are TGTGCCAGCAGTTCAACAGGGTTTTCCTCCTACGAGCAGTACTTC. This translates into CASSSTGFSSYEQYF.